The 28 T cell receptor beta chains presented below share a single source sample, sequenced in a study of T cell responses to AZD1222 COVID-19 vaccine. Data came from immunoSEQ multiplex PCR; TCRdb stores just in-frame clones and leaves some out. The sample includes about 110,000 clones, 70% to 90% of them seen just once. Here the sequenced sample was peripheral blood, taken on day 0 of AZD1222 vaccination. These receptors were taken from an adult in good health.

The chain recombines TRBV5-4 with TRBJ2-6, with 12 bases aligning to TRBD1. Germline CDR1 SGHNT, CDR2 YYREEE (reference sequence). V lost 4 bases to trimming and J lost 1 base; unmatched junction nucleotides: 6. The CDR3 contains 18 residues. In DNA, the CDR3 is TGTGCCAGCAGCCGGGACAGGGGGCGGATTTCTGGGGCCAACGTCCTGACTTTC. Amino acid sequence: CASSRDRGRISGANVLTF.

This clone appeared once. The CDR3 loop reads CASSPSVDSRETQYF. CDR3 bases: TGTGCCAGCAGTCCCTCCGTTGACTCCCGGGAGACCCAGTACTTC. The genes are TRBV27 and TRBJ2-5; no clear D gene. This CDR3 has 15 residues. The germline V gene encodes CDR1 MNHEY and CDR2 SMNVEV (reference sequence). Trimming cost V 5 bases and J 5 bases, with 18 bases left between them.

The chain's CDR3 is CASSVAETATSYEQYF. DNA for the CDR3: TGTGCCAGCAGCGTAGCTGAAACAGCGACTTCCTACGAGCAGTACTTC. This rearrangement joins TRBV9 to TRBJ2-7; D remains unclear. Trimming stripped 0 bases from V and 1 base from J, with 14 bases between. This CDR3 region has 16 residues. Per germline, CDR1 SGDLS and CDR2 YYNGEE.

This chain uses TRBV10-3 with TRBJ1-5; D gene ambiguous. Between the trimmed V and J ends, which lost 3 bases and 4 bases, there was a span of 19 bases. The CDR3 is 17 residues long. Germline V CDR1 and CDR2: ENHRY, SYGVKD. Here the CDR3 reads CAISDPTGSKPNQPQHF. Written as DNA, the CDR3 is TGTGCCATCAGTGACCCGACGGGGTCTAAACCAAATCAGCCCCAGCATTTT.

The rearrangement links TRBV6-1 to TRBJ1-5; weak D call: TRBD1 (5 bases). The CDR3 is made up of 15 amino acids. Germline V gene data show CDR1 as MNHNS and CDR2 as SASEGT. The V end was cut by 0 bases, the J end by 6 bases, with 12 bases between. CDR3 amino acids: CASSEALYGAQPQHF. Here the CDR3 DNA reads TGTGCCAGCAGTGAAGCGCTATATGGGGCTCAGCCCCAGCATTTT.

This rearrangement joins TRBV7-2 to TRBJ1-1, with a tentative D call TRBD1 (5 bases). CDR1 and CDR2 (germline): SGHTA, FQGNSA. With 5 bases removed from V and 4 bases from J, the gap between germline ends came to 17 bases. The CDR3 loop spans 15 amino acids. The CDR3 loop reads CASSLSRALTTEAFF. Written as DNA, the CDR3 is TGTGCCAGCAGCCTCAGCAGGGCCCTGACCACTGAAGCTTTCTTT.

The chain combines TRBV6-5 with TRBJ2-5; 9 bases fit TRBD1. V shed 6 bases and J 2 bases; nucleotides not matched to a gene: 7. This CDR3 spans 15 amino acids. CDR1 MNHEY and CDR2 SVGAGI come from the germline V gene. The CDR3 sequence: CASSVGTGKQETQYF. The DNA for the CDR3 is TGTGCCAGCAGCGTCGGGACAGGGAAGCAAGAGACCCAGTACTTC.

This clone was counted a few times. The J gene is TRBJ1-1, the V gene TRBV3-1 (or the pseudogene TRBV3-2), with D uncertain. The germline gives CDR1 LGHDT, CDR2 YNNKEL (reference sequence). The CDR3 has 16 residues. V was trimmed by 4 bases and J by 4 bases, leaving 19 bases between them. The CDR3: CASSLMALKDGTEAFF. The CDR3, as DNA: TGTGCCAGCAGCCTTATGGCACTGAAGGACGGCACTGAAGCTTTCTTT.

DNA of the CDR3: TGTGCCAGCAGCTCGAACCGGGACAGGGGTGCGTATGGCTACACCTTC. Its translation: CASSSNRDRGAYGYTF. The chain joins TRBV5-4 to TRBJ1-2; 10 bases match TRBD1. J was trimmed by 5 bases and V by 3 bases; bases with no gene match: 10. Germline CDR1 and CDR2: SGHNT and YYREEE (reference sequence). The CDR3 is 16 amino acids.

For this clone: The sample contains more than one DNA sequence encoding this CDR3. The chain carries TRBV6-1 and TRBJ2-7, with D unresolved. This CDR3 is 12 amino acids long. V lost 0 bases and J lost 3, with 3 bases in between. In germline, CDR1 is MNHNS, CDR2 SASEGT. The CDR3 is CASSEASYEQYF. CDR3 coding DNA: TGTGCCAGCAGTGAAGCTAGCTACGAGCAGTACTTC.

The chain couples TRBV11-2 to TRBJ1-4; no reliable D call. CDR1 and CDR2 (germline): SGHAT, FQNNGV. V was cut by 5 bases and J by 0 bases, with 7 bases left in between. The CDR3 is 14 amino acids. CDR3 protein: CASSQTTTNEKLFF. The CDR3 DNA is TGTGCCAGCAGCCAGACGACAACTAATGAAAAACTGTTTTTT.

This chain uses TRBV28 with TRBJ2-1, with TRBD2 matching 10 bases. Germline V gene lookup returns CDR1 MDHEN and CDR2 SYDVKM. The CDR3 totals 16 residues. Losses at the gene ends were 4 bases for V and 4 bases for J; bases not matched to a gene: 7. The CDR3 loop reads CASSSSSGGPYNEQFF. CDR3 bases: TGTGCCAGCAGTTCCTCTAGCGGGGGACCATACAATGAGCAGTTCTTC.

The rearrangement links TRBV30 to TRBJ2-7, with 10 bases fitting TRBD1. Per the germline V gene, CDR1 is GTSNPN and CDR2 is SVGIG (reference sequence). The junction had 10 bases not matched to a gene; V was cut back by 7 bases and J by 4 bases. The CDR3 has 14 residues. The CDR3 DNA reads as TGTGCCTTAGGACCCCGGGACAGGGGATACGAGCAGTACTTC. This codes for CALGPRDRGYEQYF.

This sequence joins TRBV6-2 or TRBV6-3 and TRBJ2-7; D is undetermined. The CDR3 totals 13 residues. Germline lookup yields CDR1 MNHEY and CDR2 SVGEGT. V dropped 2 bases and J dropped 0 bases, with 5 bases sitting between them. Here the CDR3 reads CASSYLSSYEQYF. The CDR3 DNA reads TGTGCCAGCAGTTACCTGAGCTCCTACGAGCAGTACTTC.

The rearrangement joins TRBV7-8 to TRBJ2-1; 11 bases are shared with TRBD1. The CDR3 has 16 amino acids. The germline CDR1 and CDR2 sequences are SGHVS and FQNEAQ. The V and J ends lost 5 bases and 12 bases, in that order; junction bases with no gene match: 15. CDR3 sequence (DNA): TGTGCCAGCAGCCCCAGGGCCGGACAGGGGGCGGTCTGGCAGTTCTTC. Residues: CASSPRAGQGAVWQFF.

J is TRBJ1-2 and V is TRBV19; D is ambiguous. The germline V and J ends were trimmed by 1 base and 6 bases, with 9 bases remaining between them. CDR1 is LNHDA and CDR2 is SQIVND in the germline V gene (reference sequence). This CDR3 spans 13 amino acids. CDR3 sequence reads: CASSIGVPHGYTF. The CDR3 DNA reads TGTGCCAGTAGTATAGGCGTGCCTCATGGCTACACCTTC.

This rearrangement joins TRBV29-1 to TRBJ1-2; tentatively, D is TRBD1 (6 bases). Germline V lookup: CDR1 SQVTM, CDR2 ANQGSEA. Trimming pared 7 bases from V and 4 bases from J, leaving 13 bases between. The CDR3 spans 12 residues. In nucleotides, the CDR3 is TGCAGCGCCACCGGGACACGCTATGGCTACACCTTC. Its protein is CSATGTRYGYTF. The variable domain in full, completed from reference TRBV29-1 and TRBJ1-2, reads SAVISQKPSRDICQRGTSLTIQCQVDSQVTMMFWYRQQPGQSLTLIATANQGSEATYESGFVIDKFPISRPNLTFSTLTVSNMSPEDSSIYLCSATGTRYGYTFGSGTRLTVV.

Only a few counts were recorded for this clone. V usage is TRBV13 and J usage is TRBJ1-1, with 8 bases fitting TRBD1. The CDR3 covers 14 residues. V shed 2 bases, J shed 3 bases, and the junction held 2 bases outside the gene matches. Looked up from germline, CDR1 is PRHDT and CDR2 is FYEKMQ (reference sequence). This CDR3 reads CASSLQGAYTEAFF. The CDR3 region has the DNA TGTGCCAGCAGCTTACAGGGGGCTTACACTGAAGCTTTCTTT.

The chain joins TRBV2 to TRBJ1-3, with D perhaps matching TRBD1 (5 bases). The CDR3 totals 13 residues. CDR1 and CDR2 (germline): SNHLY, FYNNEI. Trimming removed 10 bases at V and 4 bases at J, with 14 bases between. The CDR3 protein is CATHGDPGNTIYF. CDR3 nucleotides: TGTGCCACGCATGGGGACCCCGGAAACACCATATATTTT.

The V and J genes are TRBV28 and TRBJ2-7, with 12 bases fitting TRBD1. The CDR3 loop spans 15 amino acids. Trimming at V came to 4 bases and at J to 8 bases, leaving 9 bases not matched to a gene. CDR1 is MDHEN and CDR2 is SYDVKM in the germline V gene. The CDR3 coding sequence is TGTGCCAGCAGTTCACTTCCGGGACAGGGGGCTCAGCAGTACTTC. Translation: CASSSLPGQGAQQYF.

This clone was seen only once. The DNA of the CDR3 is TGCGCCAGCAGCTTCGGTAGCGGGGTTTACAATGAGCAGTTCTTC. The encoded protein is CASSFGSGVYNEQFF. The chain uses TRBV5-1 and TRBJ2-1, with 8 bases identical to TRBD2. Trimming took 2 bases from V and 4 from J; bases not matched to a gene: 5. Germline V gene sequence: CDR1 SGHRS, CDR2 YFSETQ. There are 15 residues in the CDR3.

The chain has TRBV5-6 and TRBJ1-2; no firm D call. V dropped 0 bases and J dropped 6 bases, with 15 bases sitting between them. Germline CDR1 SGHDT, CDR2 YYEEEE. The CDR3 spans 15 residues. CDR3 loop: CASSLGQLAGDGYTF. CDR3 sequence (DNA): TGTGCCAGCAGCTTGGGGCAACTTGCCGGGGATGGCTACACCTTC.

This clone was seen only once. The chain is built from TRBV29-1 and TRBJ1-2; TRBD1 is a possible D gene (6 bases). Germline CDR1 and CDR2: SQVTM and ANQGSEA. The CDR3 sequence is 12 residues long. CDR3 DNA: TGCGGAGGGAGGGGACACCGACAGAGCTACACCTTC. Translating gives CGGRGHRQSYTF.

The chain links TRBV11-3 to TRBJ2-1; 7 bases are shared with TRBD2. CDR1 is SGHNT and CDR2 is YENEEA in the germline V gene. After removal of 0 bases from V and 5 bases from J, the junction contained 4 bases not matched to a gene. CDR3 length equals 15 residues. CDR3 nucleotide sequence: TGTGCCAGCAGCTTAGACGGGAGGCTACACAATGAGCAGTTCTTC. As protein: CASSLDGRLHNEQFF.

This sequence joins TRBV30 and TRBJ1-3; no reliable D call. V dropped 7 bases and J dropped 3 bases, with 16 bases sitting between them. Germline-derived CDR1 and CDR2 are GTSNPN and SVGIG (reference sequence). The CDR3 runs 14 residues. DNA of the CDR3: TGTGCCTCGGATGCTGGATCGGGTGGAAACACCATATATTTT. Translating it yields CASDAGSGGNTIYF.

The V and J genes are TRBV28 and TRBJ1-5; no firm D call. This CDR3 has 13 amino acids. V was cut by 3 bases and J by 9 bases, with 12 bases left in between. Germline loops: CDR1 MDHEN, CDR2 SYDVKM. The CDR3 DNA follows: TGTGCCAGCAGTTTGGAACTCCTAAGGCCCCAGCATTTT. Encoded protein: CASSLELLRPQHF.

This clone was seen only once. This chain connects TRBV29-1 to TRBJ2-7, with 8 bases identical to TRBD1. CDR1 SQVTM and CDR2 ANQGSEA come from the germline V gene. V was pared by 3 bases and J by 0 bases, with 4 bases of the junction left unmatched. The CDR3 spans 14 residues. DNA of the CDR3: TGCAGCGTTGATAATACAGGGGGCTCCTACGAGCAGTACTTC. It encodes CSVDNTGGSYEQYF.

This clone showed up just a few times. The chain uses TRBV5-1 and TRBJ1-6; no reliable D call. The CDR3 contains 16 residues. The germline V gene encodes CDR1 SGHRS and CDR2 YFSETQ. Trimming took off 2 bases at V and 0 bases at J, with 9 bases between the two ends. Here the CDR3 reads CASSLGLSSYNSPLHF. CDR3 sequence (DNA): TGCGCCAGCAGCTTAGGACTTAGCTCCTATAATTCACCCCTCCACTTT.